One T cell receptor beta chain is described in this entry. Only in-frame clones appear in the TCRdb table, and some are missing; sequencing was by immunoSEQ multiplex PCR. Of fewer than 600,000 clones listed, around 80% are singletons. These data come from a study of shared clonotypes between healthy human individuals. Germline loops: CDR1 SGHRS, CDR2 YFSETQ. This CDR3 spans 13 amino acids. The V and J ends lost 2 bases and 4 bases respectively, with 7 bases between them. The chain couples TRBV5-1 to TRBJ2-1, with D maybe TRBD2 (6 bases). Sequenced material: PBMCs. This TCR derives from a woman aged 40 to 55 in good health. Some clones in this sample may be carry-over from other donors' samples. CDR3 sequence: CASSFAGYNEQFF. The CDR3 DNA follows: TGCGCCAGCAGCTTTGCGGGATACAATGAGCAGTTCTTC.